The 24 T cell receptor beta chains given below trace back to one sample, sequenced in a study of technical replicates of blood from a few donors. TCRdb's table, derived via immunoSEQ multiplex PCR, lists solely in-frame clones and lacks some. The profile covers around 72,000 clones, with 80% to 95% appearing a single time and approximately 4.8% taken by the ten largest. The source material was PBMCs. Receptors originate from a human donor in good health. Some clones in this sample may be carry-over from other donors' samples.

This chain connects TRBV6-6 to TRBJ1-4; TRBD1 aligns across 7 bases. This CDR3 is built from 14 residues. In germline, CDR1 is MNHNY, CDR2 SVGAGI (reference sequence). The V segment lost 6 bases and the J segment 7 bases; nucleotides outside the gene matches: 8. The CDR3 DNA follows: TGTGCCAGCAGCCGAGACAGGGCCGGTGAAAAACTGTTTTTT. Its protein product is CASSRDRAGEKLFF.

V is TRBV9 and J is TRBJ2-3; 8 positions agree with TRBD2. Germline V gene sequence: CDR1 SGDLS, CDR2 YYNGEE. V dropped 3 bases and J dropped 1; count of bases not matched to a gene: 7. The CDR3 contains 16 residues. Here the CDR3 reads CASSALGTSRTDTQYF. CDR3 nucleotide sequence: TGTGCCAGCAGCGCTCTTGGGACTAGTCGCACAGATACGCAGTATTTT.

In DNA, the CDR3 is TGCGCCAGCAGTGAGTCTGGGGGGGCCATGAACTATGGCTACACCTTC. This translates into CASSESGGAMNYGYTF. The rearrangement links TRBV10-2 to TRBJ1-2; the D gene is possibly TRBD1 (6 bases). Germline CDR1 reads WSHSY; CDR2 reads SAAADI. V was clipped by 0 bases and J by 2 bases, with 13 bases between them. The CDR3 length is 16 residues.

This chain joins TRBV5-1 and TRBJ1-4; 10 nucleotides match TRBD1. This CDR3 region has 15 residues. The J segment lost 10 bases and the V segment lost 0 bases, leaving 6 bases of the junction unmatched. Germline CDR1 and CDR2: SGHRS and YFSETQ. In DNA, the CDR3 is TGCGCCAGCAGCTTGGGGACAGGGGGTTTTGCAAAACTGTTTTTT. Protein: CASSLGTGGFAKLFF.

This chain joins TRBV7-8 and TRBJ2-5, with 10 bases matching TRBD1. From germline, CDR1 is SGHVS and CDR2 FQNEAQ. The V and J ends lost 5 bases and 4 bases, in that order; junction bases with no gene match: 4. This CDR3 has 14 residues. CDR3 in amino acids: CASSGRDRGETQYF. The DNA for the CDR3 is TGTGCCAGCAGCGGGAGGGACAGGGGAGAGACCCAGTACTTC.

The chain is built from TRBV7-2 and TRBJ2-2; D is perhaps TRBD1 (6 bases). CDR1 SGHTA and CDR2 FQGNSA come from the germline V gene. Between the trimmed V and J ends, which lost 4 bases and 1 base, there was a span of 13 bases. The CDR3 covers 16 residues. The CDR3 protein is CASSYRGQWNTGELFF. DNA of the CDR3: TGTGCCAGCAGCTATAGAGGACAGTGGAACACCGGGGAGCTGTTTTTT.

This chain connects TRBV5-1 to TRBJ2-5, with D possibly matching TRBD1 (6 bases). Germline assignment: CDR1 SGHRS and CDR2 YFSETQ. Deletions cut 5 bases from V and 2 bases from J, with 16 bases between. The CDR3 spans 15 residues. The CDR3 DNA reads as TGCGCCAGCAGTTTTCCGACAGGACCACAAGAGACCCAGTACTTC. This gives the protein CASSFPTGPQETQYF.

The rearrangement uses TRBV7-8 and TRBJ1-5, with D possibly being TRBD1 (5 bases). CDR1 is SGHVS, CDR2 FQNEAQ, per germline. The CDR3 consists of 13 residues. Deletions cut 10 bases from V and 0 bases from J, with 10 bases between. CDR3 bases: TGTGCCACCGGGGGGGATAGCAATCAGCCCCAGCATTTT. Amino acids: CATGGDSNQPQHF.

The chain recombines TRBV6-4 with TRBJ2-6; D might be TRBD2 (5 bases). V dropped 10 bases and J dropped 0 bases, with 25 bases sitting between them. In germline, CDR1 is MRHNA, CDR2 SNTAGT. The CDR3 has 19 amino acids. CDR3 nucleotide sequence: TGTGCCACCCTGTTGATTTTACGGGAACGGAGCTCTGGGGCCAACGTCCTGACTTTC. The encoded protein is CATLLILRERSSGANVLTF.

The chain joins TRBV11-3 to TRBJ2-2; 9 bases line up with TRBD1. CDR1 SGHNT and CDR2 YENEEA come from the germline V gene. This CDR3 has 15 residues. The V segment lost 5 bases and the J segment 7 bases; nucleotides outside the gene matches: 8. DNA for the CDR3: TGTGCCAGCAGCGATACAGGGACAGGGCTCGGGGAGCTGTTTTTT. This translates into CASSDTGTGLGELFF.

This chain connects TRBV7-9 to TRBJ2-5; 11 nucleotides align to TRBD2. Germline V gene lookup returns CDR1 SEHNR and CDR2 FQNEAQ (reference sequence). The CDR3 has 14 residues. Germline trimming cut 3 bases from V and 4 bases from J; bases unmatched to any gene: 1. The CDR3 reads CASSFSGRGETQYF. The DNA of the CDR3 is TGTGCCAGCAGCTTTAGCGGGAGGGGAGAGACCCAGTACTTC.

The chain recombines TRBV2 with TRBJ1-6; 8 bases match TRBD1. The V segment lost 6 bases and the J segment 0 bases; nucleotides outside the gene matches: 13. Per the germline V gene, CDR1 is SNHLY and CDR2 is FYNNEI. The CDR3 runs 19 residues. The CDR3 DNA sequence: TGTGCCAGCAGACTGACAGGGGCCGCGATGAGCTCCTATAATTCACCCCTCCACTTT. Its protein is CASRLTGAAMSSYNSPLHF.

The chain employs TRBV4-3 and TRBJ2-7, with a tentative D call TRBD2 (5 bases). Germline V gene data show CDR1 as LGHNA and CDR2 as YSLEER. This CDR3 comprises 18 residues. V lost 0 bases, J lost 0 bases, and 18 bases lay in between. CDR3 in DNA: TGCGCCAGCAGCCAAGATACCACCGGGGTCATTTTCTCCTACGAGCAGTACTTC. Amino acid sequence: CASSQDTTGVIFSYEQYF.

The chain has TRBV5-6 and TRBJ1-2; D unclear. The germline V and J ends were trimmed by 4 bases and 7 bases, with 23 bases remaining between them. This CDR3 has 16 amino acids. Germline V CDR1 and CDR2: SGHDT, YYEEEE. CDR3 in amino acids: CASSPRRLGEVAGYTF. The CDR3 DNA sequence: TGTGCCAGCAGCCCCAGACGGCTCGGGGAAGTAGCTGGCTACACCTTC.

This clone showed up just a few times. The V gene is TRBV6-5, the J gene TRBJ2-3; weak D call: TRBD2 (7 bases). The V and J ends lost 2 bases and 10 bases respectively, with 13 bases between them. This CDR3 comprises 13 residues. Germline assignment: CDR1 MNHEY and CDR2 SVGAGI. The CDR3 DNA is TGTGCCAGCAGTTACGGGGGGGCCGGGCCGCAGTATTTT. This gives the protein CASSYGGAGPQYF.

The chain links TRBV4-3 to TRBJ1-5; D is unclear. Per the germline V gene, CDR1 is LGHNA and CDR2 is YSLEER. The CDR3 runs 16 residues. V lost 0 bases and J 3 bases, leaving 12 bases between the germline ends. In DNA, the CDR3 is TGCGCCAGCAGCCAAGATGCGGTCTCGGCCAATCAGCCCCAGCATTTT. It yields the protein CASSQDAVSANQPQHF.

The chain has TRBV2 and TRBJ1-2; possible D gene TRBD1, 5 bases. This CDR3 comprises 15 residues. Per the germline V gene, CDR1 is SNHLY and CDR2 is FYNNEI. Trimming left V 6 bases short and J 4 bases short, with 18 bases between. CDR3 region: CASRGRGLGRYGYTF. In DNA form, the CDR3 reads TGTGCCAGCAGGGGAAGGGGTCTTGGCCGCTATGGCTACACCTTC.

V usage is TRBV2 and J usage is TRBJ1-5, with a possible D match to TRBD1 (6 bases). The V end lost 2 bases, the J end lost 1 base, and 12 bases lay between the germline ends. Germline CDR1 is SNHLY and CDR2 is FYNNEI. The CDR3 has 16 amino acids. In nucleotides, the CDR3 is TGTGCCAGCAGTGAACAGGGGCTATACAGCAATCAGCCCCAGCATTTT. It is translated as CASSEQGLYSNQPQHF. Using reference TRBV2 and TRBJ1-5 for the parts outside the CDR3, the full variable domain is EPEVTQTPSHQVTQMGQEVILRCVPISNHLYFYWYRQILGQKVEFLVSFYNNEISEKSEIFDDQFSVERPDGSNFTLKIRSTKLEDSAMYFCASSEQGLYSNQPQHFGDGTRLSIL.

CDR3: CASSLLEQGGGHEQYF. Here the CDR3 DNA reads TGTGCCAGCAGTTTATTGGAGCAGGGAGGAGGCCACGAGCAGTACTTC. The V and J genes are TRBV27 and TRBJ2-7; possibly TRBD2 for D (6 bases). This CDR3 is built from 16 residues. The ends were cut back, 1 base at V and 5 bases at J, with 18 bases in the middle. Germline V gives CDR1 MNHEY, CDR2 SMNVEV (reference sequence).

A single count supports this clone. The J gene is TRBJ1-1, the V gene TRBV6-5, with 7 bases fitting TRBD1. This CDR3 is built from 13 residues. After removal of 7 bases from V and 4 bases from J, the junction contained 6 bases not matched to a gene. Germline V gene lookup returns CDR1 MNHEY and CDR2 SVGAGI. The DNA of the CDR3 is TGTGCCAGCAAGGGGGCAGCGGGCACTGAAGCTTTCTTT. This translates into CASKGAAGTEAFF.

The J gene is TRBJ2-1, the V gene TRBV7-2; a possible D gene is TRBD2 (5 bases). Germline assignment: CDR1 SGHTA and CDR2 FQGNSA. The CDR3 consists of 15 residues. Trimming cost V 5 bases and J 5 bases, with 16 bases left between them. CDR3 sequence: CASSLGGPTNNEQFF. CDR3 DNA sequence: TGTGCCAGCAGCCTAGGAGGTCCTACTAACAATGAGCAGTTCTTC. Full variable domain (outside the CDR3, taken from reference TRBV7-2 and TRBJ2-1): GAGVSQSPSNKVTEKGKDVELRCDPISGHTALYWYRQSLGQGLEFLIYFQGNSAPDKSGLPSDRFSAERTGGSVSTLTIQRTQQEDSAVYLCASSLGGPTNNEQFFGPGTRLTVL.

This clone was observed a single time. CDR3 sequence: CASSTPGAEAYEQYF. The CDR3 nucleotides are TGTGCCAGTAGTACTCCGGGCGCGGAGGCCTACGAGCAGTACTTC. The chain combines TRBV19 with TRBJ2-7; perhaps TRBD2 as D (5 bases). Trimming removed 4 bases from V and 2 bases from J, with 15 bases in between. In germline, CDR1 is LNHDA, CDR2 SQIVND (reference sequence). CDR3 length: 15 residues.

This clone was observed a single time. The V gene is TRBV7-3, the J gene TRBJ2-1, with 12 bases that match TRBD2. Looked up from germline, CDR1 is SGHTA and CDR2 is FQGTGA. With 6 bases clipped from V and 8 bases from J, the junction kept 5 bases outside the gene matches. The CDR3 totals 14 residues. CDR3 amino acids: CASSPGTSGHEQFF. Here the CDR3 DNA reads TGTGCCAGCAGTCCTGGGACTAGCGGGCATGAGCAGTTCTTC.

The chain employs TRBV19 and TRBJ2-5, with 13 bases that match TRBD2. Looked up from germline, CDR1 is LNHDA and CDR2 is SQIVND (reference sequence). CDR3 size: 21 residues. V lost 3 bases to trimming and J lost 0 bases; unmatched junction nucleotides: 16. The CDR3: CASSILPLGLAGAGYQETQYF. CDR3 sequence (DNA): TGTGCCAGTAGTATTCTTCCCCTCGGACTAGCGGGGGCCGGTTACCAAGAGACCCAGTACTTC.